One sample yielded the 30 T cell receptor beta chains listed below, sequenced in a study of T-cell reconstitution after alpha-beta-depleted transplantation in children. Unique molecular identifiers tagged the TCRbeta library. TCRdb used MiXCR to reprocess the PCR reads, holding one entry per CDR3 protein. Among around 490,000 distinct CDR3 sequences listed, roughly an eighth were seen once. The sample here was PBMCs, mostly from graft donor cells, taken 180 days after TCRalphabeta/CD19-depleted stem cell transplant. All receptors derive from a female patient under 10 years old who had a stem cell transplant for aplastic anemia, so the T cells may come from the graft donor.

This clonotype was detected a few times. The chain combines TRBV18 with TRBJ2-7; 8 positions match TRBD1. The germline V gene has CDR1 KGHSH and CDR2 LQKENI. The CDR3 covers 13 residues. Here the CDR3 reads CTSSPLQGGEQYV. In DNA, the CDR3 is TGTACCAGCTCACCACTACAGGGGGGCGAGCAGTACGTC.

This clonotype came up many times. The chain employs TRBV20-1 and TRBJ2-3; the match to TRBD2 covers 10 bases. The trim removed 3 bases at V and 5 bases at J, leaving 8 bases unmatched. Germline CDR1 DFQATT, CDR2 SNEGSKA (reference sequence). The CDR3 runs 15 residues. The CDR3 reads CSARATSGNQDTQYF. For the CDR3, the DNA is TGCAGTGCTAGGGCCACTAGCGGGAATCAAGATACGCAGTATTTT.

The rearrangement links TRBV7-2 to TRBJ1-2, with D possibly TRBD1 on 6 matching bases. The CDR3 is made up of 14 amino acids. Germline CDR1 is SGHTA and CDR2 is FQGNSA. V dropped 2 bases and J dropped 8 bases, with 15 bases sitting between them. The CDR3 spells CASSLPYRDSGYTF. The CDR3 coding sequence is TGTGCCAGCAGCTTACCCTACAGGGACTCGGGCTACACCTTC.

At least ten counts were recorded for this clonotype. V and J are TRBV10-3 and TRBJ2-7; D is perhaps TRBD1 or TRBD2 (5 bases each). Germline values: CDR1 ENHRY, CDR2 SYGVKD. V was pared by 4 bases and J by 5 bases, with 9 bases between. CDR3 length: 12 amino acids. CDR3: CAISGGVDEQYF. CDR3 bases: TGTGCCATCAGTGGAGGGGTGGACGAGCAGTACTTC.

This clonotype was picked up many times. The chain joins TRBV7-9 to TRBJ2-3; D is undetermined. Germline V gene lookup returns CDR1 SEHNR and CDR2 FQNEAQ (reference sequence). This CDR3 has 12 amino acids. Trimming left V 6 bases short and J 2 bases short, with 6 bases between. DNA for the CDR3: TGTGCCAGCAGTCCAAACACAGATACGCAGTATTTT. Translating it yields CASSPNTDTQYF.

This clonotype was observed a few times. V and J are TRBV7-2 and TRBJ1-5, with D unclear. This CDR3 is 15 amino acids long. The germline V gene encodes CDR1 SGHTA and CDR2 FQGNSA. V was pared by 0 bases and J by 3 bases, with 9 bases between. This CDR3 is CASSLARADNQPQHF. The DNA for the CDR3 is TGTGCCAGCAGCTTAGCACGGGCCGACAATCAGCCCCAGCATTTT.

This chain joins TRBV7-2 and TRBJ2-2; 15 bases are shared with TRBD2. Trimming at V came to 6 bases and at J to 7 bases, leaving 3 bases not matched to a gene. This CDR3 is 15 amino acids long. Germline assignment: CDR1 SGHTA and CDR2 FQGNSA. CDR3 loop: CASSRTSGRVGELFF. For the CDR3, the DNA is TGTGCCAGCAGTCGGACTAGCGGGAGGGTCGGGGAGCTGTTTTTT. The full variable domain, completed using reference TRBV7-2 and TRBJ2-2, is GAGVSQSPSNKVTEKGKDVELRCDPISGHTALYWYRQSLGQGLEFLIYFQGNSAPDKSGLPSDRFSAERTGGSVSTLTIQRTQQEDSAVYLCASSRTSGRVGELFFGEGSRLTVL.

This clonotype was observed at least ten times. J is TRBJ2-7 and V is TRBV5-1, with 8 positions matching TRBD1. V was pared by 4 bases and J by 4 bases, with 7 bases of the junction left unmatched. The germline CDR1 and CDR2 sequences are SGHRS and YFSETQ. The CDR3 is made up of 14 amino acids. In nucleotides, the CDR3 is TGCGCCAGCAGCCCCGGGACAGGCGCTTACGAGCAGTACGTC. This encodes CASSPGTGAYEQYV.

The chain has TRBV6-5 and TRBJ2-1, with 10 bases identical to TRBD2. CDR1 is MNHEY, CDR2 SVGAGI, per germline. This CDR3 contains 15 residues. The V segment lost 4 bases and the J segment 5 bases; nucleotides outside the gene matches: 5. The CDR3 reads CASSFSGRPNNEQFF. The CDR3 DNA reads TGTGCCAGCAGTTTTAGCGGGAGGCCAAACAATGAGCAGTTCTTC.

This chain links TRBV20-1 with TRBJ2-1; TRBD1 aligns across 10 bases. Germline V gene sequence: CDR1 DFQATT, CDR2 SNEGSKA (reference sequence). This CDR3 comprises 16 residues. Trimming at V came to 1 base and at J to 4 bases, leaving 7 bases not matched to a gene. CDR3 region: CSARVRQGAWYNEQFF. CDR3 nucleotide sequence: TGCAGTGCTAGAGTCCGACAGGGGGCGTGGTACAATGAGCAGTTCTTC.

The chain employs TRBV7-8 and TRBJ2-2; D is possibly TRBD2 (5 bases). CDR1 and CDR2 (germline): SGHVS, FQNEAQ. The CDR3 sequence is 15 residues long. Trimming cost V 2 bases and J 5 bases, with 12 bases left between them. Written as DNA, the CDR3 is TGTGCCAGCAGCTTATTTGCGGGCGTAACCGGGGAGCTGTTTTTT. Residues: CASSLFAGVTGELFF.

There are a few counts of this clonotype. This chain connects TRBV11-2 to TRBJ2-1, with TRBD2 matching 7 bases. The CDR3 has 11 residues. Per the germline V gene, CDR1 is SGHAT and CDR2 is FQNNGV. Trimming took 5 bases from V and 10 from J; bases not matched to a gene: 2. This CDR3 is CASSRGSEQFF. In DNA form, the CDR3 reads TGTGCCAGCAGCCGCGGGAGCGAGCAGTTCTTC.

The chain joins TRBV29-1 to TRBJ2-7, with 7 bases aligning to TRBD1. Germline loops: CDR1 SQVTM, CDR2 ANQGSEA. The CDR3 contains 12 residues. After removal of 4 bases from V and 5 bases from J, the junction contained 5 bases not matched to a gene. CDR3 sequence (DNA): TGCAGCGTTGGGGGACAGACCCACGAGCAGTACTTC. Its protein product is CSVGGQTHEQYF.

The chain is built from TRBV18 and TRBJ1-3; no firm D call. CDR3 length: 16 residues. Germline lookup yields CDR1 KGHSH and CDR2 LQKENI. V lost 1 base and J lost 0, with 10 bases in between. The CDR3 DNA reads as TGTGCCAGCTCACCACTGGTGGGCCCCTCTGGAAACACCATATATTTT. This codes for CASSPLVGPSGNTIYF.

In its sample, this clonotype was seen many times. The chain combines TRBV29-1 with TRBJ2-2; weak D call: TRBD1 (6 bases). The germline gives CDR1 SQVTM, CDR2 ANQGSEA. Trimming took 4 bases from V and 7 from J, leaving 7 bases between them. CDR3 size: 11 residues. The CDR3 sequence: CSVGGGGELFF. The DNA for the CDR3 is TGCAGCGTTGGAGGGGGCGGGGAGCTGTTTTTT.

This clonotype occurred many times. V is TRBV27 and J is TRBJ2-3; TRBD1 agrees at 7 bases. V was pared by 7 bases and J by 0 bases, with 13 bases of the junction left unmatched. The CDR3 has 17 residues. Looked up from germline, CDR1 is MNHEY and CDR2 is SMNVEV (reference sequence). The DNA for the CDR3 is TGTGCCAGCACCAACTCTCCGACAGGGTTTAGCACAGATACGCAGTATTTT. Amino acid sequence: CASTNSPTGFSTDTQYF.

This clonotype was picked up a small number of times. The rearrangement joins TRBV6-2 or TRBV6-3 to TRBJ2-1; 10 bases align to TRBD2. Trimming removed 2 bases from V and 6 bases from J; junction bases left unmatched: 13. The CDR3 has 18 amino acids. Germline CDR1 is MNHEY and CDR2 is SVGEGT. The CDR3 DNA is TGTGCCAGCAGTTACGGGAAGGGTACGCCTAGCGGGAGCAATGAGCAGTTCTTC. It translates to CASSYGKGTPSGSNEQFF.

This clonotype was found many times. V is TRBV5-1 and J is TRBJ2-2, with D possibly matching TRBD2 (6 bases). Germline CDR1 and CDR2: SGHRS and YFSETQ. Trimming left V 7 bases short and J 3 bases short, with 10 bases between. The length of the CDR3 is 13 residues. As DNA, the CDR3 is TGCGCCAGCGAGCTAGCGCACACCGGGGAGCTGTTTTTT. Protein sequence: CASELAHTGELFF.

This clonotype appeared a few times. The genes are TRBV7-9 and TRBJ1-5; D is undetermined. Germline CDR1 SEHNR, CDR2 FQNEAQ (reference sequence). The ends were cut back, 2 bases at V and 3 bases at J, with 8 bases in the middle. This CDR3 contains 14 residues. The CDR3: CASSLSQANQPQHF. The CDR3 DNA reads as TGTGCCAGCAGCTTAAGCCAGGCCAATCAGCCCCAGCATTTT.

The table lists this clonotype with a few counts. V is TRBV15 and J is TRBJ2-5, with D maybe TRBD1 (6 bases). The ends were cut back, 2 bases at V and 2 bases at J, with 9 bases in the middle. Germline lookup yields CDR1 LNHNV and CDR2 YYDKDF (reference sequence). The CDR3 sequence is 14 residues long. CDR3 nucleotide sequence: TGTGCCACCAGCAGATTGAGGGGGCAAGAGACCCAGTACTTC. This codes for CATSRLRGQETQYF.

This clonotype was seen a few times. This rearrangement joins TRBV5-1 to TRBJ1-1; D ambiguous. There are 13 residues in the CDR3. The germline gives CDR1 SGHRS, CDR2 YFSETQ. The germline V and J ends were trimmed by 4 bases and 5 bases, with 12 bases remaining between them. The DNA for the CDR3 is TGCGCCAGCAGCCTACCCGGGTGGACTGAAGCTTTCTTT. Amino acids: CASSLPGWTEAFF.

The gene calls are TRBV7-2 and TRBJ2-3; 14 positions match TRBD2. Per germline, CDR1 SGHTA and CDR2 FQGNSA. This CDR3 contains 14 residues. V lost 1 base, J lost 14 bases, and 5 bases stayed unmatched. The CDR3 region is CASSLGTSGRRAYF. The CDR3 DNA is TGTGCCAGCAGCTTAGGGACTAGCGGGAGGAGGGCGTATTTT.

This clonotype occurred a few times. The chain carries TRBV4-2 and TRBJ2-3; 9 bases line up with TRBD2. The germline V gene encodes CDR1 LGHNA and CDR2 YNFKEQ. CDR3 size: 15 residues. The V segment lost 1 base and the J segment 5 bases; nucleotides outside the gene matches: 4. CDR3 in DNA: TGTGCCAGCAGCCAAGGGCTAGCGGGACTAGATACGCAGTATTTT. Translation gives CASSQGLAGLDTQYF.

The chain carries TRBV25-1 and TRBJ2-3; 11 nucleotides agree with TRBD2. CDR1 MGHDK and CDR2 SYGVNS come from the germline V gene. The CDR3 covers 14 residues. V gave up 5 bases and J gave up 6 bases; unmatched junction bases: 4. The CDR3 nucleotides read TGTGCCAGCAGTTTAGCGGGAGGGTTTGATACGCAGTATTTT. Translating gives CASSLAGGFDTQYF. Filled out from reference TRBV25-1 and TRBJ2-3, the complete variable domain reads EADIYQTPRYLVIGTGKKITLECSQTMGHDKMYWYQQDPGMELHLIHYSYGVNSTEKGDLSSESTVSRIRTEHFPLTLESARPSHTSQYLCASSLAGGFDTQYFGPGTRLTVL.

This clonotype was counted between two and nine times. This chain uses TRBV7-3 with TRBJ2-2, with 7 positions matching TRBD2. The CDR3 is made up of 14 amino acids. Germline loops: CDR1 SGHTA, CDR2 FQGTGA. The V segment lost 3 bases and the J segment 7 bases; nucleotides outside the gene matches: 5. CDR3 protein: CASSFLRGVGELFF. The CDR3 nucleotides are TGTGCCAGCAGCTTCCTTCGGGGGGTCGGGGAGCTGTTTTTT.

This clonotype was counted many times. The rearrangement uses TRBV12-3 or TRBV12-4 and TRBJ2-2, with 7 positions matching TRBD2. CDR3 length equals 15 residues. With 3 bases clipped from V and 6 bases from J, the junction kept 7 bases outside the gene matches. CDR3 sequence: CASSLGRELAGELFF. As DNA, the CDR3 is TGTGCCAGCAGTTTGGGGCGGGAGTTGGCCGGGGAGCTGTTTTTT.

This clonotype was seen more than once but under ten times. This chain links TRBV6-5 with TRBJ1-6; TRBD1 aligns across 8 bases. The CDR3 runs to 15 residues. V dropped 4 bases and J dropped 8; count of bases not matched to a gene: 7. Germline CDR1 and CDR2: MNHEY and SVGAGI. For the CDR3, the DNA is TGTGCCAGCAGTTCCGGGACAGGCGGATATTCACCCCTCCACTTT. This gives the protein CASSSGTGGYSPLHF.

The V and J genes are TRBV6-2 or TRBV6-3 and TRBJ2-1; the D gene is possibly TRBD2 (5 bases). The V and J ends lost 4 bases and 8 bases respectively, with 18 bases between them. CDR3 size: 15 residues. Germline assignment: CDR1 MNHEY and CDR2 SVGEGT. DNA of the CDR3: TGTGCCAGCAGTTTACGGTCCGGGGTGGTTGATGAGCAGTTCTTC. Residues: CASSLRSGVVDEQFF.

The genes are TRBV29-1 and TRBJ2-7; TRBD1 might be the D (5 bases). Germline-derived CDR1 and CDR2 are SQVTM and ANQGSEA. Trimming left V 4 bases short and J 3 bases short, with 10 bases between. The length of the CDR3 is 12 residues. In DNA, the CDR3 is TGCAGCGTTGTTAGGGGCAGCTACGAGCAGTACTTC. Residues: CSVVRGSYEQYF.

There are a few counts of this clonotype. V and J are TRBV27 and TRBJ2-3; 15 nucleotides align to TRBD2. Germline CDR1 reads MNHEY; CDR2 reads SMNVEV (reference sequence). V was clipped by 6 bases and J by 2 bases; unmatched bases: 6. This CDR3 spans 17 amino acids. The CDR3: CASRRWTSGRDTDTQYF. The CDR3 DNA is TGTGCCAGCAGACGATGGACTAGCGGGAGGGACACAGATACGCAGTATTTT.